This T cell receptor (beta chain) came from a study of blood T cell repertoires in COVID-19. Study as a whole: The United States, Italy and Spain were the sources of the acute and convalescent COVID-19 samples. PBMCs, B-cell-depleted T cells, or T cells were the source of the cDNA or gDNA that made up the material.

CDR3 size: 18 residues. J gave up 4 bases and V 1 base, and 12 bases lay outside the gene matches. The V gene's germline CDR1 is LGHDT and CDR2 YNNKEL (reference sequence). This clone was observed a few times. Original methodology: Reference gene primers were amplified, and this amplification served to estimate nucleated cell counts. Sequencing was performed with immunoSEQ multiplex PCR; in TCRdb, only in-frame clones are kept and a portion is missing. From that table come the V and J calls and clone size; the DNA was used to work out D and trimming. This table holds about 120,000 clones, about 89% found once.

The source of this sequence is a human donor with acute or convalescent COVID-19. The donor label of this sample is uncertain. Source material: peripheral blood. V is TRBV3-1 (or the pseudogene TRBV3-2) and J is TRBJ1-2; the match to TRBD1 covers 10 bases. CDR3: CASSQGYRQGAFSYGYTF. CDR3 sequence (DNA): TGTGCCAGCAGCCAAGGATACCGACAGGGGGCTTTTTCCTATGGCTACACCTTC.